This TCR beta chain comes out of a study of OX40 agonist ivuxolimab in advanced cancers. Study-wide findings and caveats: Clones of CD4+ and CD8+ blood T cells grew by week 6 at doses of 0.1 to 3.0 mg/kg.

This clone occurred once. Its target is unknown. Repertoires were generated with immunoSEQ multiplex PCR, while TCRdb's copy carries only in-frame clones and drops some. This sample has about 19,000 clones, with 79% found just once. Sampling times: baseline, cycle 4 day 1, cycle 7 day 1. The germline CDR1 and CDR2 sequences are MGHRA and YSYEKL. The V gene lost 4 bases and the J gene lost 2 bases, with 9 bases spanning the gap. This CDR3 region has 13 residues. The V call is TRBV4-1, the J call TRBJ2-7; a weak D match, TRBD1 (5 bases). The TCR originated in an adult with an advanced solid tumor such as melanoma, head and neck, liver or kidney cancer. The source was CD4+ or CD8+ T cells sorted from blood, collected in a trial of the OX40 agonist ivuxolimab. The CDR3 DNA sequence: TGCGCCAGCAGCCCTTTGACAGCCTACGAGCAGTACTTC. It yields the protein CASSPLTAYEQYF.